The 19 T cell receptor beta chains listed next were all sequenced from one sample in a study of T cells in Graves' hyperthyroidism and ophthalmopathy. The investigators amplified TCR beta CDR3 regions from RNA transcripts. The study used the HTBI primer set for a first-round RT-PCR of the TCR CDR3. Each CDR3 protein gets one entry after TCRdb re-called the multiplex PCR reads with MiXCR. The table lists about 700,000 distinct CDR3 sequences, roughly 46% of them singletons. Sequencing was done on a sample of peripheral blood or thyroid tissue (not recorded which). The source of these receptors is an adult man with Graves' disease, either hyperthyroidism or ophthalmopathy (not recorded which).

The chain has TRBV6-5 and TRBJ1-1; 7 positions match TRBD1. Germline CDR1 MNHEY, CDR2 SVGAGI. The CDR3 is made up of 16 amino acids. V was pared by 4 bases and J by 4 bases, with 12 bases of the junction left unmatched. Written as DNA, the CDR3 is TGTGCCAGCAGTTCCAATCCAGGGGGGCGGGTCACTGAAGCTTTCTTT. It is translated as CASSSNPGGRVTEAFF.

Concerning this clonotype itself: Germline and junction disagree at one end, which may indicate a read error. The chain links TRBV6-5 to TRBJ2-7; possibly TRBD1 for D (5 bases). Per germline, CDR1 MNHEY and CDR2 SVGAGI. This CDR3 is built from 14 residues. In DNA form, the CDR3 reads TGCGCCAGCAGCCAAGAGTGGGGCCAGAACGAGCAGTACTTC. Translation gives CASSQEWGQNEQYF.

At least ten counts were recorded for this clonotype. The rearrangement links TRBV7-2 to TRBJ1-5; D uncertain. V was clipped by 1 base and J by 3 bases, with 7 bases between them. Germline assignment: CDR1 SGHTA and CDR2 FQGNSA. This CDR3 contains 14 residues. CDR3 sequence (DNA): TGTGCCAGCAGCTTAGGATCAGACAATCAGCCCCAGCATTTT. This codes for CASSLGSDNQPQHF.

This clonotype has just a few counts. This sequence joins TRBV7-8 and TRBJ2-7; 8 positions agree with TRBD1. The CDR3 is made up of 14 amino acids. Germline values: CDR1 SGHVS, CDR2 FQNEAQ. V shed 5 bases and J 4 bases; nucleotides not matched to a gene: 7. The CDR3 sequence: CASSPLQGAYEQYF. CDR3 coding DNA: TGTGCCAGCAGCCCTCTCCAGGGGGCTTACGAGCAGTACTTC.

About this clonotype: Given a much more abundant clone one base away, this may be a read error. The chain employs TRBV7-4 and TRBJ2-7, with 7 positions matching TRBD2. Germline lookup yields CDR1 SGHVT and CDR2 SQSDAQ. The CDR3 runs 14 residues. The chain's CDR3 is CANSLDGGSYEQYF. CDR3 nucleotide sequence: TGTGCCAACAGCTTAGATGGCGGGAGCTACGAGCAGTACTTC.

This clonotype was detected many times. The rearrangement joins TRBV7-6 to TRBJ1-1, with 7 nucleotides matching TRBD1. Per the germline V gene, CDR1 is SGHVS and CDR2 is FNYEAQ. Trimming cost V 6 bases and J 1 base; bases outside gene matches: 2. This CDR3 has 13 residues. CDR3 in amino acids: CASRGQANTEAFF. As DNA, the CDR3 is TGTGCCAGCAGAGGACAGGCGAACACTGAAGCTTTCTTT.

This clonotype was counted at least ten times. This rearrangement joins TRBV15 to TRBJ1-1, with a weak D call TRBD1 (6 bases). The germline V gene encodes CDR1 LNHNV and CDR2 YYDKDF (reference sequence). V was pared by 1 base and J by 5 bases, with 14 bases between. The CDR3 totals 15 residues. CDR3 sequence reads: CATSRGGLSGTEAFF. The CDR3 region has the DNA TGTGCCACCAGCAGAGGGGGGCTGAGTGGGACTGAAGCTTTCTTT.

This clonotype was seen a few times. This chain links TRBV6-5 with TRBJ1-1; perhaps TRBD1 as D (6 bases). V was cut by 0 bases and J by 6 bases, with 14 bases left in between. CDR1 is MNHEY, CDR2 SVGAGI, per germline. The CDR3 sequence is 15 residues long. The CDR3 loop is CASSYSRGVSPEAFF. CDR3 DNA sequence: TGTGCCAGCAGTTACTCGAGGGGGGTAAGCCCTGAAGCTTTCTTT.

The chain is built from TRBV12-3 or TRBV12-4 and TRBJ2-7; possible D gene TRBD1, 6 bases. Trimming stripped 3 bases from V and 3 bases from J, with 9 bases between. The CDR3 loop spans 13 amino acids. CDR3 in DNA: TGTGCCAGCAGTTTTCAGGGGCTCTACGAGCAGTACTTC. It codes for CASSFQGLYEQYF.

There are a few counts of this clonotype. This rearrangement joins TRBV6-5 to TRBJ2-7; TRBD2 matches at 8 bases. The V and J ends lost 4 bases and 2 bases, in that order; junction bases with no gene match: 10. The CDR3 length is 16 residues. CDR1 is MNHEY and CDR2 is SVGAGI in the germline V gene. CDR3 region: CASSLGKLAVTYEQYF. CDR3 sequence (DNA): TGTGCCAGCAGTTTAGGGAAACTAGCGGTTACCTACGAGCAGTACTTC.

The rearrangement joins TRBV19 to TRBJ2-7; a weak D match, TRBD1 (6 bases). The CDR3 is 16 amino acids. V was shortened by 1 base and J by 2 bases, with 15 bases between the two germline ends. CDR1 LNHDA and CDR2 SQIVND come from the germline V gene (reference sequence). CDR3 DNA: TGTGCCAGTAGTATAGGAAACAGGGCCCCTCCCTACGAGCAGTACTTC. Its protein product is CASSIGNRAPPYEQYF.

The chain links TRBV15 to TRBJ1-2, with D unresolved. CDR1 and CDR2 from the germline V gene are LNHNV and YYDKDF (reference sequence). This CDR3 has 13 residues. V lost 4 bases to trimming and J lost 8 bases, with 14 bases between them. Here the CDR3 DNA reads TGTGCCACCAGCACAGATTATAGGGAAGGCTACACCTTC. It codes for CATSTDYREGYTF. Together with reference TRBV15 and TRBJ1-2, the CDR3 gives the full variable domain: DAMVIQNPRYQVTQFGKPVTLSCSQTLNHNVMYWYQQKSSQAPKLLFHYYDKDFNNEADTPDNFQSRRPNTSFCFLDIRSPGLGDTAMYLCATSTDYREGYTFGSGTRLTVV.

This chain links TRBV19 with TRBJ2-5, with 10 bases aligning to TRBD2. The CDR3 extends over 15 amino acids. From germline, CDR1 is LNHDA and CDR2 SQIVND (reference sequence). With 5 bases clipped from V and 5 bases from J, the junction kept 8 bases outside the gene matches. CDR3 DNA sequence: TGTGCCAGTAGTCCAGCGGGAGGGCCGGGGGAGACCCAGTACTTC. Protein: CASSPAGGPGETQYF.

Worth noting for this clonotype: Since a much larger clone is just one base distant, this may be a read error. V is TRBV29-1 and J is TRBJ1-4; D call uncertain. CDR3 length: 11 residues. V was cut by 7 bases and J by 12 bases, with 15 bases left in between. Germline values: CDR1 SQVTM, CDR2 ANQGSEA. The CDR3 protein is CSADTTGELFF. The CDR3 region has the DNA TGCAGCGCTGATACGACCGGCGAACTGTTTTTT.

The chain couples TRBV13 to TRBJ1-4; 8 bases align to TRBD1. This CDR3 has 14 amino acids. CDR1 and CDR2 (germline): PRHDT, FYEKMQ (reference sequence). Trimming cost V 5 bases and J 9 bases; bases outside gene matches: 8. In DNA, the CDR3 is TGTGCCAGCAGCCGCCTGGGGACAGGCCAAAAACTGTTTTTT. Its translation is CASSRLGTGQKLFF.

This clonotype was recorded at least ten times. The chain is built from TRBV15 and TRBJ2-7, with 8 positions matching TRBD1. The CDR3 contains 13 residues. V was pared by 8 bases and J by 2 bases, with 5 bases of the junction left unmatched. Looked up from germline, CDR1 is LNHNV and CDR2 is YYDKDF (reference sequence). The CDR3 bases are TGTGCCACCGCGGACAGGGACGCCTACGAGCAGTACTTC. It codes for CATADRDAYEQYF. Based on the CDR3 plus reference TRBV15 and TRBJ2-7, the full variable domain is DAMVIQNPRYQVTQFGKPVTLSCSQTLNHNVMYWYQQKSSQAPKLLFHYYDKDFNNEADTPDNFQSRRPNTSFCFLDIRSPGLGDTAMYLCATADRDAYEQYFGPGTRLTVT.

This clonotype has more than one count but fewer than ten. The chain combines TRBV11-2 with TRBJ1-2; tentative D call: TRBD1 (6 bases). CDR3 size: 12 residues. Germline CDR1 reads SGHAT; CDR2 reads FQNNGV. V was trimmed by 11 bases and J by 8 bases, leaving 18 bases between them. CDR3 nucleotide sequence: TGTGCCTGGAGTGTTCCAGGGGACGGCTACACCTTC. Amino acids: CAWSVPGDGYTF.

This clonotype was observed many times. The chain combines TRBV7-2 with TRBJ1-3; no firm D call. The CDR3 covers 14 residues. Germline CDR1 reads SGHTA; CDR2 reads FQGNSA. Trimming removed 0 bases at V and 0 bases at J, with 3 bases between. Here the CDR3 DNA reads TGTGCCAGCAGCTTAGCTACCTCTGGAAACACCATATATTTT. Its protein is CASSLATSGNTIYF.

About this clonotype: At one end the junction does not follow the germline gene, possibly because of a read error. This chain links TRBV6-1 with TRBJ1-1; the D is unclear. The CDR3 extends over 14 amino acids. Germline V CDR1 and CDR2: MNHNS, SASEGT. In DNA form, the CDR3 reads TGTGCCATCAGTGACGGAGAGATGAACACTGAAGCTTTCTTT. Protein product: CAISDGEMNTEAFF.